This is a list of T cell receptor beta chains from one sample in a study of blood T cell repertoires in COVID-19. The method was immunoSEQ multiplex PCR; TCRdb's version includes in-frame clones alone and lacks a portion of them. Of fewer than 80,000 clones detected, 70% to 90% appear once; the ten largest clones hold roughly 19%. Sequencing was performed on peripheral blood. The receptors come from a human donor in a cohort sampled during active COVID-19. Both conserved end residues are part of each CDR3. The size field is filled for only some rows; it gives once, few, many or a size class.

V gene	clone size	CDR3 protein
TRBV19	.	CASSTGTGNTIYF
TRBV6-6	.	CASSNSGPTDTQYF
TRBV7-2	.	CASSASGPTGELFF
TRBV7-9	.	CASSLSGTSGRGEQFF
TRBV11-3	.	CASSLDLLTDTQYF
TRBV7-9	.	CASSLSASGRDTQYF
TRBV2	.	CASSAGTSGRRETQYF
TRBV6-4	.	CASSEGFGSGPNEQFF
TRBV25-1	.	CASSDAGSLTEAFF
TRBV21-1	.	CASSPSPGYFRPGSYEQYF
TRBV9	.	CASSVEGGFNGNTIYF
TRBV7-6	.	CASSRIPGSLNTEAFF
TRBV20-1	.	CSASAGGSYNEQFF
TRBV14	.	CASSQGWAREPLHF
TRBV9	.	CASSRRRDEKLFF
TRBV7-9	.	CASSPGTGWGVETQYF
TRBV5-4	.	CASSLVYRAGGEQETQYF
TRBV6-5	.	CASRLAGAAQETQYF
TRBV18	.	CASSPRDRLRYGYTF
TRBV11-1	.	CASSPRQGVVEKLFF
TRBV24-1	many	CATSDETSINEQFF
TRBV6-5	.	CASSLPGHQDTQYF
TRBV7-9	.	CASSLDVAYEQYF
TRBV6-2/TRBV6-3	.	CASSGIEERQETQYF
TRBV25-1	once	CASSDTGTSGYQETQYF
TRBV29-1	.	CSVEGQGTDTQYF
TRBV2	once	CASSEALRQGGYEQYF
TRBV2	.	CASNPPRGPTEAFF
TRBV7-9	.	CASSVDGGDEQFF
TRBV5-1	.	CASRTGEPTDTQYF
TRBV9	.	CASSTTPSVAGVGETQYF
TRBV13	.	CASSLAGVQETQYF
TRBV24-1	.	CATSDGGAGNQPQHF
TRBV9	.	CASSVGLGQGIRNDEQFF
TRBV4-1	.	CASSLRGHTYSNQPQHF
TRBV10-1	.	CASSRGSFTQYF